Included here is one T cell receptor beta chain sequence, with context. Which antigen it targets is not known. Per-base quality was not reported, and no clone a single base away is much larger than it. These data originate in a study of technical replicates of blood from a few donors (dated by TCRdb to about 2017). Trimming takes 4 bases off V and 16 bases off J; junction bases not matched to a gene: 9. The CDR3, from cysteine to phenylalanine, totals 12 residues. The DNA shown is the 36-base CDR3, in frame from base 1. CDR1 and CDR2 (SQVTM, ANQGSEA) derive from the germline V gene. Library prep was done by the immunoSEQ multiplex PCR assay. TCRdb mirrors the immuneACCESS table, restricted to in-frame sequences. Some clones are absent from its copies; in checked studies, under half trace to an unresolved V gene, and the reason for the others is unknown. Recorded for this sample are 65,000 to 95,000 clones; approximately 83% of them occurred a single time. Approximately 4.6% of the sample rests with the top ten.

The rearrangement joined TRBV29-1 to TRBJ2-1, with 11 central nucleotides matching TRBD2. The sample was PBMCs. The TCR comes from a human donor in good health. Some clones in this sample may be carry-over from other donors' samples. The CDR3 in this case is CSVVAGTSGIFF. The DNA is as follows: TGCAGCGTTGTGGCAGGGACTAGCGGTATCTTCTTC.